The TCR beta chain described here comes from a study of cytomegalovirus exposure and HLA in healthy donors. Study-level points and caveats: A missense DCLRE1C variant was associated with V- and J-gene trimming of TCR beta chains in a later analysis, and an independent cohort replicated the association. It has been reported that TCR beta sequences accurately predicted the HLA-A and HLA-B alleles of most subjects.

PCR employed 60 Vbeta and 13 Jbeta primers. Sequencing was performed with immunoSEQ multiplex PCR; in TCRdb, only in-frame clones are kept and a portion is missing. The table has about 89,000 clones, around 84% seen once. The CDR3 consists of 17 residues. J gave up 8 bases and V 0 bases, and 11 bases lay outside the gene matches. Germline lookup yields CDR1 SGHVS and CDR2 FNYEAQ. This clone was counted a single time. The target antigen is unknown. The V gene is TRBV7-6, the J gene TRBJ2-1; 9 bases map to TRBD2. The sample taken for sequencing was PBMCs. This receptor was obtained from a man aged 35 to 55 in good health and CMV-seropositive. The CDR3 is CASSLAPLSLAGDEQFF. DNA for the CDR3: TGTGCCAGCAGCTTAGCTCCTCTATCGTTAGCGGGAGATGAGCAGTTCTTC.